The text below deals with one T cell receptor (beta chain). Its target antigen remains unknown. Base-call qualities are not available, and no considerably larger clone is one nucleotide away. This record comes from a study of blood T cell repertoires in COVID-19 (dated by TCRdb to the early 2020s). Background for the entire study: Collaborator samples came from the United States, Italy and Spain and covered acute and convalescent phases of COVID-19. The prospective study material was composed of cDNA or gDNA derived from T cells, B-cell-depleted T cells, or PBMCs. Deeply sampled blood TCRbeta repertoires from subjects exposed to, actively infected with, or recovered from COVID-19 were included in the dataset. A freely available public database, intended as a resource for researchers studying the immune response to SARS-CoV-2, is where the repertoires were released. The samples were drawn from the first 160 participants of the ongoing ImmuneRACE study and from over a thousand subjects provided by 6 global collaborators. Sample metadata almost always included a de-identified subject ID, COVID-19 status, age in years and sex. Where available, HLA class I and class II types were obtained from metadata supplied by the sample provider rather than from assay-based typing.

In the prospective study, participants were roughly 18 to 90 years old, resided in about two dozen geographic areas of the United States, and were enrolled through a virtual design. In the prospective study, cohorts were assigned on the basis of participant-reported clinical history obtained from a screening survey and a study questionnaire. In the prospective study, whole blood, serum and a nasopharyngeal or oropharyngeal swab were collected from each participant by mobile phlebotomists. Over a roughly 2-month period, participants in the prospective study had the option of providing additional blood draws and questionnaires. Blood samples from the prospective study were shipped frozen or at room temperature prior to DNA extraction. The immunoSEQ Assay, a bias-controlled multiplex PCR, was used to amplify TCRbeta CDR3 regions from genomic DNA. From the authors' description of their analysis: The number of nucleated cells in each sample was estimated by amplification of reference gene primers within the assay. Sequence reads were collapsed and filtered to measure the absolute abundance of every unique TCRbeta CDR3 rearrangement. Productive Simpson clonality was computed per sample as the square root of Simpson's diversity index over productive rearrangements. This immuneACCESS table, as held by TCRdb, lists in-frame sequences with V and J called but not all clones. Of the missing ones, under half trace to an unresolved V gene in checked studies; the others have no known cause. V and J calls and clone size are given by that table; D and trimming were obtained from the DNA. The sample profile shows over 200,000 clones; approximately 90% of them were found once. Under 13% of the sample is in the top ten clones.

Overall study results and their limits: How much clinical and demographic metadata was included differed by source and by participant, and the metadata was provided uncurated.

Germline trimming amounts to 1 base on V and 10 bases on J, with 5 as the count of junction bases outside the gene matches. CDR1 LGHDT and CDR2 YNNKEL are derived from the germline V gene (reference sequence). Measured from the cysteine to the phenylalanine, the CDR3 is 15 residues long. Only the CDR3 region is kept as DNA, spanning 45 bases read in frame from base 1. This sequence was found in a man younger than 30 with acute COVID-19. The sequenced sample consisted of PBMCs or T cells enriched from blood (not recorded which). The V gene is TRBV3-1 (or the pseudogene TRBV3-2) and the J gene is TRBJ1-6; the junction holds 9 bases that match TRBD1. The CDR3 reads as follows: CASSQGTGVESPLHF. The DNA reads TGTGCCAGCAGCCAAGGGACAGGGGTTGAATCACCCCTCCACTTT.